This T cell receptor (beta chain) was obtained from a study of regulatory T cells in long-lasting Graves disease. In the study overall: Antithyroid drug exposure in newly diagnosed Graves' patients had lasted under 3 months. Findings of the study overall: Accuracy could have been hurt by small sample size.

V was cut by 10 bases and J by 7 bases, with 23 bases left in between. Germline V gives CDR1 SEHNR, CDR2 FQNEAQ (reference sequence). This CDR3 region has 15 residues. This clonotype was counted many times. Its matching antigen is unknown. This sample's time point: newly diagnosed GD, antithyroid drugs for less than 3 months. Extracted RNA from PBMCs served as the source of the TCR library. Investigators prepared the TCR beta libraries by applying iRepertoire HTBI primers and Arm-PCR of CDR3 regions. Per the original data handling: From all samples, identification returned 12 to 15 TRBJ and about 63 TRBV segments. TCRdb ran MiXCR on the multiplex PCR reads and lists one entry per CDR3 protein. The authors' filters were not applied to this entry. The table lists roughly 430,000 distinct CDR3 sequences, around 15% of them singletons. The data also belong to a second study, concerning T cells in Graves' hyperthyroidism and ophthalmopathy. That paper adds: It was a median around 6 months before onset that the model predicted ophthalmopathy.

The source was peripheral blood mononuclear cells (PBMCs), collected at new diagnosis, from a patient treated with antithyroid drugs. The sequence was obtained from a woman between 25 and 40 years old with Graves disease. V is TRBV7-9 and J is TRBJ2-1; the D gene is possibly TRBD1 (6 bases). CDR3 nucleotide sequence: TGTGCCACCGACCCCGGGGACAAGGATTGGAATGAGCAGTTCTTC. It yields the protein CATDPGDKDWNEQFF.